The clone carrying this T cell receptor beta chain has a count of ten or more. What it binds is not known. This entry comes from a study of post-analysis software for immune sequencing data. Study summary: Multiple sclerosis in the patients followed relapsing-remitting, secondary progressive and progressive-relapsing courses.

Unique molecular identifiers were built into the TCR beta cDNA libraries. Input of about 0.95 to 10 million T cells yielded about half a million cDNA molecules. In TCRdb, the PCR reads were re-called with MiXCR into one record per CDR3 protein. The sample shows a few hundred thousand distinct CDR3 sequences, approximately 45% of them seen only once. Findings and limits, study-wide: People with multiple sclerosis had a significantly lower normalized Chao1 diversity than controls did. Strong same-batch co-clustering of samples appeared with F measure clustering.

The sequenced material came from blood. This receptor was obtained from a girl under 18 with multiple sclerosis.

DNA of the CDR3: TGTGCCAGCAGTTTTGGAGGGGGCTATGGCTACACCTTC. Its translation: CASSFGGGYGYTF. The genes are TRBV27 and TRBJ1-2; D is perhaps TRBD1 (6 bases). The V gene's germline CDR1 is MNHEY and CDR2 SMNVEV (reference sequence). Trimming shortened V by 3 bases and J by 4 bases, and 9 bases separated the two germline ends. The CDR3 is made up of 13 amino acids.